This TCR beta chain was identified during a study of beta chain features in type 1 diabetes. Background on the study: Similarity in age, gender and cell yields was seen between patients and healthy donors.

Study results and caveats: Diminished insertions and augmented deletions at VDJ junctions characterized type 1 diabetes patients.

Since all of the isolated RNA was reverse transcribed, expressed TCRB transcripts were what got sequenced. The method was immunoSEQ multiplex PCR; TCRdb's version includes in-frame clones alone and lacks a portion of them. Among some 500,000 clones listed, over 9.5% were seen once. With 7 bases removed from V and 7 bases from J, the gap between germline ends came to 11 bases. Germline values: CDR1 SGHNT, CDR2 YENEEA. This CDR3 has 12 amino acids. In this sample, this clone turned up a few times. Its antigen is still unknown. The clonotype comes from a woman aged 18-29 years in good health. The sequenced sample consisted of naive CD4+ T cells from blood. V is TRBV11-3 and J is TRBJ2-1; D not resolved. In DNA, the CDR3 is TGTGCCAGCAAGGATAAGAGTAATGAGCAGTTCTTC. Translated, it gives CASKDKSNEQFF.